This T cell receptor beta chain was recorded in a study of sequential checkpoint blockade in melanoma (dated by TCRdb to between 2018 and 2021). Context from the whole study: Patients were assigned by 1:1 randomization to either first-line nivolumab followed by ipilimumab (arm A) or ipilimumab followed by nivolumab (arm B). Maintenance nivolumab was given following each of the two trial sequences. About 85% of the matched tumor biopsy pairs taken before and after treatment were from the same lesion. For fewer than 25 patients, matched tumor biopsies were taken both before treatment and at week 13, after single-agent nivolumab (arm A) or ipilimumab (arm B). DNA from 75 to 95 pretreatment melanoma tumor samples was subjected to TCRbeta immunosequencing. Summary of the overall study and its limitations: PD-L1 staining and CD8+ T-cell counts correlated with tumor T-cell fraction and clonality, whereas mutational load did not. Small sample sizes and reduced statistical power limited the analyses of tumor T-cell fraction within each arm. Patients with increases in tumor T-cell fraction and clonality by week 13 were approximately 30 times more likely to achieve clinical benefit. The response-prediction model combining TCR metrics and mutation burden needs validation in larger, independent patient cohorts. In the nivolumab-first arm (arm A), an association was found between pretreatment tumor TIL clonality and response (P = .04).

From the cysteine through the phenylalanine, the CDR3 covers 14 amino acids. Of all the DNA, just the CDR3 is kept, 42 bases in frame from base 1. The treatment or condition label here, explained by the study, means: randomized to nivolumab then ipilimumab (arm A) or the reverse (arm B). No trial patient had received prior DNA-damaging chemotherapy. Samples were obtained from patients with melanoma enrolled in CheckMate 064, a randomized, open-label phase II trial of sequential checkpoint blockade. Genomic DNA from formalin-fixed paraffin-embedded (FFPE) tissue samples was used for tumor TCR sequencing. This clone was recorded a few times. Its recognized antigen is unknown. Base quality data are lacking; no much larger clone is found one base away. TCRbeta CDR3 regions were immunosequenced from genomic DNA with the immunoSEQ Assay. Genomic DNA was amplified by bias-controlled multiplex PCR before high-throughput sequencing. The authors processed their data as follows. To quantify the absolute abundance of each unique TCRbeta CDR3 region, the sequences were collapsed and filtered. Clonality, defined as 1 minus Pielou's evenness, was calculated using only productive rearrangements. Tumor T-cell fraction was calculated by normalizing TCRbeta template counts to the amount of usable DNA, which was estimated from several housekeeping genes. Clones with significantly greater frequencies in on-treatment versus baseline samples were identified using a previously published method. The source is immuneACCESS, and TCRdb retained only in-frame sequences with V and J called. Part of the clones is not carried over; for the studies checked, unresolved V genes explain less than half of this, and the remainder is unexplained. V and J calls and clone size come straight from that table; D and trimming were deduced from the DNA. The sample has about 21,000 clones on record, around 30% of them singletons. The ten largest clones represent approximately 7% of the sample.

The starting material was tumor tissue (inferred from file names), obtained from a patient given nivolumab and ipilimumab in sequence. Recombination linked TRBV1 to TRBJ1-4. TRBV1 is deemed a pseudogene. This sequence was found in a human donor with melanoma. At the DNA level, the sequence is TGCGCCAGCAGCCAAGAACTCCCGAATGAAAAACTGTTTTTT. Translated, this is CASSQELPNEKLFF.